This T cell receptor beta chain originates from a study of early T cells in non-severe SARS-CoV-2 infection. Study findings and constraints: VDJdb matching skewed toward anti-spike CD8 responses, missing private and CD4 specificities.

CDR3 length equals 13 residues. Looked up from germline, CDR1 is DFQATT and CDR2 is SNEGSKA (reference sequence). The trim removed 6 bases at V and 9 bases at J, leaving 2 bases unmatched. Unique molecular identifiers were affixed to single, distinct cDNA molecules. TCRdb itself ran the 5' RACE reads through MiXCR, one entry per CDR3 protein. Among 70,000 to 90,000 distinct CDR3 sequences listed, 15% were seen once. This clonotype was counted at least ten times. Its target is unknown. The sample was whole blood. This TCR derives from an adult who was a healthcare worker with PCR-confirmed SARS-CoV-2 infection or an uninfected control (not recorded which). V is TRBV20-1 and J is TRBJ2-1, with 16 bases lining up with TRBD2. The DNA for the CDR3 is TGCAGTGCCGGGACTAGCGGGAGGGGTGAGCAGTTCTTC. Translating it yields CSAGTSGRGEQFF.